This TCR beta chain was found in a study of blood T cells in healthy people across ages. Study background: T cells yielded about one barcoded beta molecule per two cells through template switching. Findings and caveats of the study: When set beside aged donors, long-lived donors presented more naive CD4+ cells and higher diversity. Estimated diversity that came from one million T cells was considered an underestimate.

This clonotype was seen a few times. The antigen remains undetermined. Germline CDR1 MNHNS, CDR2 SASEGT. V lost 5 bases, J lost 1 base, and 20 bases lay in between. The CDR3 extends over 17 amino acids. For the second PCR, which ran for about 7 to 12 cycles, a sample-barcoded 5' primer and a J-beta primer mix were used. MiXCR, applied by TCRdb to the 5' RACE reads, yields one record per CDR3 protein. Of about 600,000 distinct CDR3 sequences detected, 40% to 55% appear once; the ten largest clones hold 20% to 25%. The chain employs TRBV6-1 and TRBJ1-1; a possible D gene is TRBD1 (5 bases). The sequenced material came from blood. The receptor was derived from an elderly man in good health. In DNA, the CDR3 is TGTGCCAGCAGTCTCAACATGGGGCTGTTTACGAACACTGAAGCTTTCTTT. Its translation: CASSLNMGLFTNTEAFF.